This TCR beta chain was identified during a study of somatic mutations in cytotoxic T cells in rheumatoid arthritis. Looking at the study overall: A roughly 32 ml EDTA sample of patient blood was drawn right after diagnosis, before any treatment.

Source study methods: Patient-derived CD8+ clones with a size above 1% showed rare matches to published virus-specific TCRB sequences. Method: immunoSEQ multiplex PCR; TCRdb's copy keeps in-frame clones and lacks some. The DNA was the basis for D and trimming; V, J and clone size are from that table. The profile shows roughly 20,000 clones, approximately 80% of them singletons. CDR1 SGDLS and CDR2 YYNGEE come from the germline V gene. The CDR3 runs 14 residues. Trimming took 0 bases from V and 6 from J, leaving 9 bases between them. Material: CD8+ T cells sorted from blood. The genes are TRBV9 and TRBJ2-2; D call uncertain. This TCR came from an adult with rheumatoid arthritis. Here the CDR3 reads CASSVVALAGELFF. CDR3 nucleotide sequence: TGTGCCAGCAGCGTAGTCGCTTTAGCCGGGGAGCTGTTTTTT.